The T cell receptor (beta chain) under discussion was sequenced for a study of T cell responses to AZD1222 COVID-19 vaccine. Germline lookup yields CDR1 MDHEN and CDR2 SYDVKM. This CDR3 contains 13 residues. V shed 1 base and J shed 5 bases, with 6 bases lying between them. Clones were sequenced by immunoSEQ multiplex PCR, and TCRdb holds only the in-frame ones, with some missing. The sample shows 70,000 to 90,000 clones, 90% of them seen only once. The chain recombines TRBV28 with TRBJ1-5; D is unresolved. The clonotype comes from an adult in good health. This sample comprised peripheral blood, obtained on day 0 of AZD1222 vaccination. The CDR3 sequence is CASSLYIDQPQHF. In DNA form, the CDR3 reads TGTGCCAGCAGTTTATACATTGATCAGCCCCAGCATTTT.